This is a list of T cell receptor beta chains from one sample in a study of T-cell reconstitution after alpha-beta-depleted transplantation in children. TCRdb reprocessed the PCR reads with MiXCR, giving one entry per CDR3 protein. This sample has about 290,000 distinct CDR3 sequences, with 10% found just once. The material was PBMCs, obtained before TCRalphabeta/CD19-depleted stem cell transplant. The receptor set was obtained from a boy in the first two years of life with acute myeloid leukemia, due to receive a stem cell transplant. The CDR3 runs from the conserved cysteine through the conserved F or W. A D gene is named only where the DNA matches it firmly. Rows give clone size only sometimes, using once, few, many, or a class for an expanded clone.

>TRBV4-1|TRBJ1-5|few|-
CASSQGQSNQPQHF
TGCGCCAGCAGCCAGGGCCAGTCCAATCAGCCCCAGCATTTT
>TRBV7-7|TRBJ2-3|many|-
CASSFLLASTDTQYF
TGTGCCAGCAGCTTCCTCCTAGCGAGCACAGATACGCAGTATTTT
>TRBV12-3/TRBV12-4|TRBJ2-3|-|TRBD2
CASTGGVDTQYF
TGTGCCAGCACGGGGGGAGTAGATACGCAGTATTTT
>TRBV28|TRBJ2-5|-|TRBD1
CASSPPGGLYQETQYF
TGTGCCAGCAGTCCCCCAGGGGGTCTGTACCAAGAGACCCAGTACTTC
>TRBV7-9|TRBJ1-6|many|-
CASSLATDNSPLHF
TGTGCCAGCAGCTTAGCGACGGATAATTCACCCCTCCACTTT
>TRBV10-3|TRBJ2-5|few|-
CAIRPGAKETQYF
TGTGCCATCCGGCCAGGGGCTAAGGAGACCCAGTACTTC
>TRBV7-9|TRBJ1-6|many|-
CASSFPGQNSPLHF
TGTGCCAGCAGCTTCCCCGGACAGAATTCACCCCTCCACTTT
>TRBV20-1|TRBJ2-7|many|-
CSARVPGQGGYEQYF
TGCAGTGCTAGAGTTCCGGGGCAGGGTGGCTACGAGCAGTACTTC
>TRBV11-2|TRBJ2-1|many|TRBD2
CASSVRLAGGPGSYNEQFF
TGTGCCAGCAGTGTACGGCTAGCGGGGGGGCCTGGCTCCTACAATGAGCAGTTCTTC
>TRBV20-1|TRBJ1-5|many|-
CSARDSPNSNQPQHF
TGCAGTGCTAGAGATTCTCCCAATAGCAATCAGCCCCAGCATTTT
>TRBV4-2|TRBJ2-1|many|-
CASSQEVPGGLVLSNEQFF
TGTGCCAGCAGCCAAGAAGTGCCAGGGGGGCTAGTCCTCTCCAATGAGCAGTTCTTC
>TRBV7-2|TRBJ2-5|many|TRBD1
CASSLARDRGQETQYF
TGTGCCAGCAGCTTAGCGCGGGACAGGGGGCAAGAGACCCAGTACTTC
>TRBV12-3/TRBV12-4|TRBJ2-7|-|-
CASSSFGIGDYEQYF
TGTGCCAGCAGTTCCTTCGGGATAGGGGACTACGAGCAGTACTTC